This TCR beta chain was profiled in a study of shared clonotypes between healthy human individuals. This clone came up once. Its antigen is undetermined. Donors had no recently reported acute infections or vaccinations and were HIV-negative. In the CD4+ fraction, cells were divided into CD45RA+ naive and CD45RA-negative memory subsets. Some clones are missing from TCRdb's copy, which holds only in-frame ones; the method was immunoSEQ multiplex PCR. The data show millions of clones, 85% to 95% seen once. Study-wide results and limits: Specimens sampled were limited to blood, with tissue repertoires likely differing.

The V end lost 10 bases, the J end lost 7 bases, and 17 bases lay between the germline ends. This CDR3 comprises 14 residues. Germline V gives CDR1 SNHLY, CDR2 FYNNEI. The specimen was naive CD4+ T cells sorted from blood. The sample's subset: CD45RA+ positively selected. V is TRBV2 and J is TRBJ1-6; D gene unclear. The receptor was isolated from a man aged 18-30 years in good health. The CDR3 DNA reads as TGTGCCACCCAGAAAACGGCGGGGAATTCACCCCTCCACTTT. This translates into CATQKTAGNSPLHF.